The rows below give T cell receptor beta chains drawn from one sample of a study of immune evolution from preneoplasia to lung adenocarcinoma. Sequencing used immunoSEQ multiplex PCR; TCRdb keeps in-frame clones, though not all of them. The sample shows more than 7,500 clones, 65% to 80% of them seen only once. Sequencing was carried out using FFPE minimally invasive lung adenocarcinoma tissue. These receptor sequences come from a person in their 70s with lung adenocarcinoma. Some clones in this sample may be carry-over from other donors' samples. Both conserved end residues are part of each CDR3. Each record gives: D gene, J gene, V gene, clone size, CDR3 protein, CDR3 DNA. The D gene is left open where the match is weak. Size is omitted from some rows. Given values are once, few, many or a class for expanded clones.

TRBD1 | TRBJ2-1 | TRBV6-6 | once | CASSSPGQGTNEQFF | TGTGCCAGCAGTTCACCGGGACAGGGAACCAATGAGCAGTTCTTC
NA | TRBJ1-1 | TRBV30 | once | CAWRLTGTTEAFF | TGTGCCTGGAGATTAACAGGGACCACTGAAGCTTTCTTT
NA | TRBJ1-1 | TRBV19 | NA | CASSVSAEAFF | TGTGCCAGTAGTGTTTCGGCTGAAGCTTTCTTT
NA | TRBJ2-3 | TRBV7-5 | NA | CARHDRCTDTQYF | TGTGCCAGACACGACAGGTGCACAGATACGCAGTATTTT
TRBD1 | TRBJ1-1 | TRBV7-6 | NA | CASSSTLQGAPSTEAFF | TGTGCCAGCAGCTCGACTCTCCAGGGGGCGCCGAGCACTGAAGCTTTCTTT
NA | TRBJ1-5 | TRBV7-9 | once | CASSPTPAADYSNQPQHF | TGTGCCAGCAGCCCAACCCCGGCGGCTGATTATAGCAATCAGCCCCAGCATTTT
TRBD1 | TRBJ2-7 | TRBV30 | few | CAWNPLGQGYEQYF | TGTGCCTGGAATCCTTTGGGACAGGGCTACGAGCAGTACTTC
NA | TRBJ1-6 | TRBV11-2 | NA | CASSLGGHSPLHF | TGTGCCAGCAGCTTAGGAGGCCATTCACCCCTCCACTTT
TRBD1 | TRBJ2-7 | TRBV5-4 | NA | CASSWDRSYEQYF | TGTGCCAGCAGCTGGGACAGGAGCTACGAGCAGTACTTC
NA | TRBJ2-1 | TRBV6-5 | NA | CASSYSRERLQFF | TGTGCCAGCAGTTACTCGAGAGAGAGATTGCAGTTCTTC
NA | TRBJ1-2 | TRBV29-1 | few | CSVGGVGDYGYTF | TGCAGCGTTGGGGGTGTAGGTGACTATGGCTACACCTTC
TRBD1 | TRBJ2-7 | TRBV27 | NA | CASRQGLTYEQYF | TGTGCCAGCAGACAGGGGCTAACCTACGAGCAGTACTTC
NA | TRBJ1-1 | TRBV28 | few | CASSLRWGANTEAFF | TGTGCCAGCAGTCTTCGGTGGGGGGCGAACACTGAAGCTTTCTTT
TRBD2 | TRBJ2-1 | TRBV5-1 | few | CASSLRSGATQGYNEQFF | TGCGCCAGCAGCTTGAGGAGCGGGGCCACTCAGGGATACAATGAGCAGTTCTTC
TRBD1 | TRBJ2-7 | TRBV14 | NA | CASSPRTGAEEQYF | TGTGCCAGCAGCCCCCGGACAGGGGCAGAAGAGCAGTACTTC
NA | TRBJ1-5 | TRBV6-1 | NA | CASSALRGPQPQHF | TGTGCCAGCAGTGCCTTACGGGGACCTCAGCCCCAGCATTTT
TRBD1 | TRBJ1-1 | TRBV28 | NA | CASSLGAGGSRQAFF | TGTGCCAGCAGTTTAGGGGCAGGGGGCTCGCGCCAAGCTTTCTTT
NA | TRBJ2-5 | TRBV20-1 | few | CSAREETQYF | TGCAGTGCTAGAGAAGAGACCCAGTACTTC